These T cell receptor beta chains were read from a single sample in a study of OX40 agonist ivuxolimab in advanced cancers. Here immunoSEQ multiplex PCR was the method, and the copy in TCRdb shows in-frame clones only, minus some. This table holds about 67,000 clones, 88% found once. Sequenced material: CD4+ or CD8+ T cells sorted from blood, taken in a trial of the OX40 agonist ivuxolimab. Receptors originate from an adult with an advanced solid tumor such as melanoma, head and neck, liver or kidney cancer. The CDR3 runs from the conserved cysteine through the conserved F or W. Each record gives: V gene, CDR3 protein.

>TRBV28
CASSLTYSTDTQYF
>TRBV19
CASSRDRVTDTQYF
>TRBV6-5
CASSTHDRDEKLFF
>TRBV11-1
CASSLAPPPSYNEQFF
>TRBV4-1
CASSQISGVNTEAFF
>TRBV28
CASSLMGSGNTIYF
>TRBV7-9
CASRLQSSYNSPLHF
>TRBV7-2
CASSLEYGAGGRSYNEQFF
>TRBV5-1
CASSPEWGNREQYF
>TRBV7-8
CASSDPLDRHEQYF
>TRBV7-8
CASSRGRMQETQYF
>TRBV18
CASSPSRHEQYF
>TRBV6-5
CASSGRGSNQPQHF
>TRBV5-1
CASHIGVGGPKTDTQYF
>TRBV18
CASSGTSGSYEQYF
>TRBV18
CASSPDRDTNYGYTF
>TRBV7-9
CASSLDAGELFF
>TRBV7-4
CASSLTGTSRTDTQYF
>TRBV5-4
CASSEDSELNGYTF
>TRBV2
CASRGLNNEQFF
>TRBV2
CASSEALPSSHNQPQHF
>TRBV6-5
CASSGTGTGTYGYTF
>TRBV12-5
CASGPNLVSGNTIYF
>TRBV28
CASSSGGASGRTQYF
>TRBV11-2
CASSLIANEQFF
>TRBV18
CASSPQGQANYGYTF
>TRBV5-1
CASSLGGEDTQYF
>TRBV25-1
CASRGTGKRGHNEKLFF
>TRBV28
CASSGRTAVYGYTF
>TRBV4-1
CASSQEGQVSGTQYF
>TRBV5-1
CASSSGRAGQETQYF
>TRBV4-3
CASSPRLWVKGYNEQFF
>TRBV4-3
CASSQDLLLPLYNEQFF
>TRBV4-1
CASSQDLREASLYNEQFF
>TRBV7-2
CASSPLSGRVRADTQYF
>TRBV27
CATQRDRGLATEAFF
>TRBV11-3
CASSLGSGAGQPQHF
>TRBV2
CASSFDRVGSYEQYF
>TRBV7-3
CASTRDYGEQYF
>TRBV15
CATSNRQGDYEQYF
>TRBV10-1
CASSESLAGGTQYF
>TRBV5-5
CASSFLQGFEETQYF
>TRBV6-5
CASSYHGQGLYGYTF
>TRBV11-2
CASSQDWTENTEAFF
>TRBV7-9
CASSGLAGGLQETQYF
>TRBV9
CASSGGQGPYEQYF
>TRBV6-5
CASSYSLAGVETQYF
>TRBV5-6
CASSSPGTSGISGANVLTF
>TRBV11-2
CASSLRYEQYF
>TRBV6-4
CASRLSRRATSTDTQYF
>TRBV27
CASSFSANDAGRGDGYTF
>TRBV14
CASSQQIKAGGHHRQYF
>TRBV2
CASRATGESYEQYF
>TRBV4-1
CASSQDPGLGYEQYF
>TRBV14
CASSLTAFPGHLYGYTF
>TRBV18
CASSPSTGIETQYF
>TRBV9
CASSVAESNYGYTF
>TRBV28
CASSLYAGGTGVYEQYF
>TRBV6-1
CAGSQNTGELFF